This T cell receptor (beta chain) was profiled in a study of post-analysis software for immune sequencing data. cDNA libraries for TCR beta contained unique molecular identifiers. One entry per CDR3 protein, called by TCRdb with MiXCR from the PCR reads. In the table there are about 400,000 distinct CDR3 sequences, roughly 38% of which are singletons. Broader study findings: Patients showed TRBV5-6, TRBV5-1 and TRBV20-1 among a few TRBV segments more frequent than in controls.

The CDR3 is 14 amino acids. Germline V CDR1 and CDR2: SGHDT, YYEEEE. Comments on this clonotype: The antigen remains unidentified. The junction differs from germline at one of its ends, possibly a read error.

Sequences were obtained from blood. The TCR sequence derives from a girl between 10 and 17 years old with multiple sclerosis. V gene TRBV5-6 combines with J gene TRBJ2-7; weak D call: TRBD1 (6 bases). This CDR3 is CVSSPRRPGDEQYF. The CDR3 DNA follows: TGTGTCAGCAGCCCCCGGAGGCCAGGGGACGAGCAGTACTTC.